Listed here is a single TCR beta chain. The antigen remains undetermined. CDR1 and CDR2 from the germline V gene are SGHVS and FNYEAQ. The CDR3 loop spans 16 amino acids. The V segment lost 3 bases and the J segment 6 bases; nucleotides outside the gene matches: 10. Study-wide results and caveats: Tumor Treg TCRs overlapped most with tumor naive CD4+ cells. Tumor memory CD4+ T cell TCR gene usage was found to cluster with blood and lymph node memory CD4+ cells and with lymph node naive CD4+ cells.

Semi-nested PCR with Nested Universal Primer A followed constant-region reverse priming of full-length variable regions. One entry per CDR3 protein results from TCRdb running MiXCR on the 5' RACE reads. The sample lists about 50,000 distinct CDR3 sequences, roughly 28% occurring once. Naive CD4+ T cells were purified with Tregs depleted by CD25. The receptor was isolated from a female donor with breast cancer. Sequenced: naive CD4+ T cells sorted from blood. The subset: naive CD4+ T cells, CD4+CD45RA+CD25-. This chain uses TRBV7-6 with TRBJ2-2; TRBD2 agrees at 7 bases. The CDR3 here is CASSFSNSGAPGELFF. CDR3 nucleotides: TGTGCCAGCAGCTTTAGTAACAGCGGGGCACCCGGGGAGCTGTTTTTT.